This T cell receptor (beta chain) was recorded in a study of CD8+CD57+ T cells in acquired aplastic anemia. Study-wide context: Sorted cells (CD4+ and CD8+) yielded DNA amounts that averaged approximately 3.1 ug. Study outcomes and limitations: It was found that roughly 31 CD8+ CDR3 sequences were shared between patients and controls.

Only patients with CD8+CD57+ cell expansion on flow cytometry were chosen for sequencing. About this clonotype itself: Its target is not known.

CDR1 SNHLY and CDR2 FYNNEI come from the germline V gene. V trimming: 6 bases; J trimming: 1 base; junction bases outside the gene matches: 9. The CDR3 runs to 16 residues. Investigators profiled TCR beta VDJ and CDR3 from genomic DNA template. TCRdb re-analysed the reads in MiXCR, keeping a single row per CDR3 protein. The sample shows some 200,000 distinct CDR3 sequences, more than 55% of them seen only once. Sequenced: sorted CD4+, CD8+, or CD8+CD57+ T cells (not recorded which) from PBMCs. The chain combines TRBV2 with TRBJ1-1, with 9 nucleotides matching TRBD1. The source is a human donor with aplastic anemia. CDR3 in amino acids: CASSAGTGRGNTEAFF. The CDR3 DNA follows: TGTGCCAGCAGCGCCGGGACAGGGAGGGGGAACACTGAAGCTTTCTTT.